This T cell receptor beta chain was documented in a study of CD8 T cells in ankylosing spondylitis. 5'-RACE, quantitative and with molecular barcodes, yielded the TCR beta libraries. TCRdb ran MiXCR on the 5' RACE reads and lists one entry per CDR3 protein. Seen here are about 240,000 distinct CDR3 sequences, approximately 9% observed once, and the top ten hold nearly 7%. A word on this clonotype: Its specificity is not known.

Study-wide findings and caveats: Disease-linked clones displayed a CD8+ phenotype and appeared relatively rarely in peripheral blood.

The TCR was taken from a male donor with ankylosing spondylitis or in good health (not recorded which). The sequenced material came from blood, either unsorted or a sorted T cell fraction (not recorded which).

The CDR3 coding sequence is TGCAGCGTTGAGGGGGAACAGGGGACATTAGATACGCAGTATTTT. This gives the protein CSVEGEQGTLDTQYF. This chain connects TRBV29-1 to TRBJ2-3; 7 bases map to TRBD1. Germline trimming cut 3 bases from V and 5 bases from J; bases unmatched to any gene: 11. Germline values: CDR1 SQVTM, CDR2 ANQGSEA. The CDR3 is 15 residues long.